These 32 T cell receptor beta chains share one sample of origin, sequenced in a study of blood T cell repertoires in COVID-19. Only in-frame clones appear in the TCRdb table, and some are missing; sequencing was by immunoSEQ multiplex PCR. The sample includes under 250,000 clones, around 82% of them seen just once. Sequenced sample: peripheral blood. The receptor source for this set is a woman in her 70s with acute or convalescent COVID-19.

This clone has just a few counts. V gene TRBV24-1 combines with J gene TRBJ2-2; 7 nucleotides line up with TRBD2. The V segment lost 4 bases and the J segment 5 bases; nucleotides outside the gene matches: 3. There are 14 residues in the CDR3. Looked up from germline, CDR1 is KGHDR and CDR2 is SFDVKD. CDR3 in DNA: TGTGCCACCAGTGACCCGCGGGGGACCGGGGAGCTGTTTTTT. Its translation is CATSDPRGTGELFF.

This chain uses TRBV5-1 with TRBJ2-7; weak D call: TRBD2 (5 bases). This CDR3 region has 14 residues. The ends were cut back, 1 base at V and 4 bases at J, with 12 bases in the middle. Germline V gene data show CDR1 as SGHRS and CDR2 as YFSETQ. CDR3 DNA sequence: TGCGCCAGCAGCTTGAGCCCAGCGGCTTACGAGCAGTACTTC. Amino acid sequence: CASSLSPAAYEQYF.

The chain employs TRBV4-2 and TRBJ1-5, with TRBD1 as a possible D gene (5 bases). Germline V gene lookup returns CDR1 LGHNA and CDR2 YNFKEQ. Trimming stripped 0 bases from V and 0 bases from J, with 12 bases between. This CDR3 contains 17 residues. The CDR3 DNA reads as TGTGCCAGCAGCCAAGATGGTTACAGGAATAGCAATCAGCCCCAGCATTTT. It specifies CASSQDGYRNSNQPQHF.

The chain is built from TRBV5-8 and TRBJ1-5; weak D call: TRBD1 (6 bases). The CDR3 runs 12 residues. V was pared by 2 bases and J by 9 bases, with 9 bases between. Germline CDR1 reads SGHTS; CDR2 reads YDEGEE. CDR3 region: CASSLQGRPQHF. CDR3 coding DNA: TGTGCCAGCAGCTTACAGGGAAGGCCCCAGCATTTT.

The sample holds many counts of this clone. The chain is built from TRBV19 and TRBJ1-3; D gene ambiguous. From germline, CDR1 is LNHDA and CDR2 SQIVND (reference sequence). The CDR3 is 13 amino acids. Trimming took 5 bases from V and 3 from J, leaving 8 bases between them. This CDR3 is CASSWAVGNTIYF. The CDR3 nucleotides read TGTGCCAGTAGTTGGGCCGTTGGAAACACCATATATTTT.

The rearrangement joins TRBV5-5 to TRBJ1-1; D is perhaps TRBD1 (6 bases). In germline, CDR1 is SGHKS, CDR2 YYEKEE (reference sequence). This CDR3 contains 15 residues. Trimming stripped 0 bases from V and 1 base from J, with 10 bases between. The CDR3 region is CASSLAQGRNTEAFF. The CDR3 DNA follows: TGTGCCAGCAGCTTGGCCCAGGGGCGGAACACTGAAGCTTTCTTT.

V and J are TRBV7-8 and TRBJ1-4; no firm D call. The V gene's germline CDR1 is SGHVS and CDR2 FQNEAQ. V was cut by 1 base and J by 5 bases, with 17 bases left in between. The CDR3 has 17 amino acids. This chain's CDR3 is CASSLVSLEGRNEKLFF. The CDR3 DNA reads TGTGCCAGCAGCTTAGTGTCGTTAGAGGGAAGAAATGAAAAACTGTTTTTT.

The rearrangement links TRBV7-2 to TRBJ2-4; 7 bases are shared with TRBD1. This CDR3 contains 18 residues. The V and J ends lost 6 bases and 0 bases, in that order; junction bases with no gene match: 14. Germline V gene lookup returns CDR1 SGHTA and CDR2 FQGNSA. The CDR3 DNA follows: TGTGCCAGCAGACCGGACAGGAGAGGCCCCTTAGCCAAAAACATTCAGTACTTC. Translating gives CASRPDRRGPLAKNIQYF. Supplemented by reference TRBV7-2 and TRBJ2-4, the full variable domain reads GAGVSQSPSNKVTEKGKDVELRCDPISGHTALYWYRQSLGQGLEFLIYFQGNSAPDKSGLPSDRFSAERTGGSVSTLTIQRTQQEDSAVYLCASRPDRRGPLAKNIQYFGAGTRLSVL.

This clone was recorded only once. The chain has TRBV3-1 (or the pseudogene TRBV3-2) and TRBJ1-2; D is perhaps TRBD1 (5 bases). V lost 1 base to trimming and J lost 7 bases, with 16 bases between them. Germline V gene lookup returns CDR1 LGHDT and CDR2 YNNKEL (reference sequence). This CDR3 spans 15 amino acids. CDR3 sequence reads: CASSQASGTSVGYTF. The CDR3 nucleotides are TGTGCCAGCAGCCAAGCCTCCGGGACTAGCGTTGGCTACACCTTC.

This rearrangement joins TRBV7-9 to TRBJ2-7; TRBD2 agrees at 11 bases. CDR3 size: 16 residues. V gave up 0 bases and J gave up 0 bases; unmatched junction bases: 1. CDR1 is SEHNR and CDR2 is FQNEAQ in the germline V gene (reference sequence). CDR3 coding DNA: TGTGCCAGCAGCTTAGCTCTAGCGGGGGGCTCCTACGAGCAGTACTTC. It encodes CASSLALAGGSYEQYF.

This clone appeared a few times. Other DNA sequences of this sample code for an identical CDR3. The CDR3 loop is CASSIGGSNEKLFF. DNA for the CDR3: TGTGCCAGTAGTATAGGAGGTTCTAATGAAAAACTGTTTTTT. J is TRBJ1-4 and V is TRBV19; no clear D gene. Per the germline V gene, CDR1 is LNHDA and CDR2 is SQIVND (reference sequence). V was shortened by 1 base and J by 3 bases, with 6 bases between the two germline ends. There are 14 residues in the CDR3.

The chain uses TRBV29-1 and TRBJ1-3; D gene uncertain. The V gene lost 5 bases and the J gene lost 0 bases, with 5 bases spanning the gap. This CDR3 has 12 residues. From germline, CDR1 is SQVTM and CDR2 ANQGSEA. This chain's CDR3 is CSVPGSGNTIYF. Here the CDR3 DNA reads TGCAGCGTTCCAGGCTCTGGAAACACCATATATTTT.

V usage is TRBV28 and J usage is TRBJ2-1, with TRBD2 matching 7 bases. CDR1 MDHEN and CDR2 SYDVKM come from the germline V gene. The CDR3 runs to 14 residues. V lost 4 bases, J lost 3 bases, and 3 bases stayed unmatched. The CDR3 DNA follows: TGTGCCAGCAGTTATAGGACTAGCTACAATGAGCAGTTCTTC. It translates to CASSYRTSYNEQFF.

The rearrangement uses TRBV4-3 and TRBJ1-2; tentatively, D is TRBD1 (6 bases). This CDR3 comprises 15 residues. Trimming removed 0 bases from V and 3 bases from J, with 11 bases in between. Germline V lookup: CDR1 LGHNA, CDR2 YSLEER. This CDR3 is CASSQDVPGDYGYTF. CDR3 in DNA: TGCGCCAGCAGCCAAGATGTACCAGGGGACTATGGCTACACCTTC.

The rearrangement joins TRBV28 to TRBJ1-2, with D perhaps TRBD1 (5 bases). The germline V gene encodes CDR1 MDHEN and CDR2 SYDVKM. V was shortened by 7 bases and J by 4 bases, with 13 bases between the two germline ends. The CDR3 is 13 residues long. In DNA, the CDR3 is TGTGCCAGCAATCGAAAGGGGCTCTATGGCTACACCTTC. It specifies CASNRKGLYGYTF.

The chain's CDR3 is CASSDMAGEQYF. The DNA for the CDR3 is TGTGCCAGCAGTGATATGGCAGGTGAGCAGTACTTC. This sequence joins TRBV6-1 and TRBJ2-7; D gene ambiguous. The germline V and J ends were trimmed by 3 bases and 7 bases, with 10 bases remaining between them. CDR3 length equals 12 residues. The germline CDR1 and CDR2 sequences are MNHNS and SASEGT.

The chain links TRBV29-1 to TRBJ1-2; tentative D call: TRBD1 (6 bases). V was clipped by 6 bases and J by 2 bases, with 10 bases between them. This CDR3 is built from 12 residues. Per the germline V gene, CDR1 is SQVTM and CDR2 is ANQGSEA. This CDR3 reads CSVNRENYGYTF. CDR3 in DNA: TGCAGCGTGAACAGGGAGAACTATGGCTACACCTTC.

V gene TRBV7-9 combines with J gene TRBJ2-1; TRBD2 is a possible D gene (7 bases). The CDR3 has 16 residues. Germline V gene data show CDR1 as SEHNR and CDR2 as FQNEAQ (reference sequence). V was cut by 1 base and J by 1 base, with 11 bases left in between. The CDR3 DNA reads as TGTGCCAGCAGCTTAGGCGGGGGCCGGTCCTACAATGAGCAGTTCTTC. Encoded protein: CASSLGGGRSYNEQFF.

The chain carries TRBV11-2 and TRBJ2-7; TRBD1 matches at 10 bases. The V gene end was trimmed by 1 base and the J gene end by 5 bases; junction bases not matched to a gene: 11. The germline gives CDR1 SGHAT, CDR2 FQNNGV. The CDR3 contains 17 residues. The CDR3 here is CASSLGDRGLGYNEQYF. CDR3 in DNA: TGTGCCAGCAGCTTAGGGGACAGGGGCTTAGGCTACAACGAGCAGTACTTC.

The rearrangement links TRBV18 to TRBJ2-1; possibly TRBD1 for D (5 bases). V was shortened by 6 bases and J by 3 bases, with 18 bases between the two germline ends. This CDR3 contains 16 residues. The germline V gene encodes CDR1 KGHSH and CDR2 LQKENI. The chain's CDR3 is CASSTGPLLSYNEQFF. The CDR3 nucleotides are TGTGCCAGCTCTACAGGACCCCTCTTGAGCTACAATGAGCAGTTCTTC.

This clone is a singleton in its sample. The chain carries TRBV7-9 and TRBJ2-2; TRBD2 is a possible D gene (5 bases). The V end was cut by 8 bases, the J end by 6 bases, with 13 bases between. The CDR3 is made up of 13 amino acids. Germline lookup yields CDR1 SEHNR and CDR2 FQNEAQ (reference sequence). The CDR3 reads CASAGVSPGELFF. In DNA form, the CDR3 reads TGTGCCAGCGCCGGGGTCAGCCCCGGGGAGCTGTTTTTT.

The chain links TRBV6-1 to TRBJ1-1; perhaps TRBD1 as D (5 bases). CDR1 MNHNS and CDR2 SASEGT come from the germline V gene. This CDR3 spans 16 amino acids. V was trimmed by 4 bases and J by 1 base, leaving 16 bases between them. CDR3: CASSALPGRGNTEAFF. CDR3 DNA sequence: TGTGCCAGCAGTGCCTTACCAGGTAGGGGGAACACTGAAGCTTTCTTT.

The chain uses TRBV4-3 and TRBJ1-3, with D tentatively TRBD1 (6 bases). This CDR3 comprises 16 residues. The V and J ends lost 0 bases and 4 bases respectively, with 13 bases between them. CDR1 is LGHNA, CDR2 YSLEER, per germline. CDR3 nucleotide sequence: TGCGCCAGCAGCCAAGATCGGGACACCTTGGGAAACACCATATATTTT. This codes for CASSQDRDTLGNTIYF.

The rearrangement joins TRBV19 to TRBJ2-7; D perhaps matches TRBD1 (6 bases). V was clipped by 6 bases and J by 1 base, with 16 bases between them. Germline V gene sequence: CDR1 LNHDA, CDR2 SQIVND (reference sequence). CDR3 size: 15 residues. The CDR3 loop reads CASRSQKGDSYEQYF. The CDR3 coding sequence is TGTGCCAGTAGATCGCAGAAGGGGGATTCCTACGAGCAGTACTTC. Together with reference TRBV19 and TRBJ2-7, the CDR3 gives the full variable domain: DGGITQSPKYLFRKEGQNVTLSCEQNLNHDAMYWYRQDPGQGLRLIYYSQIVNDFQKGDIAEGYSVSREKKESFPLTVTSAQKNPTAFYLCASRSQKGDSYEQYFGPGTRLTVT.

V is TRBV28 and J is TRBJ2-5; 8 nucleotides line up with TRBD1. CDR1 is MDHEN, CDR2 SYDVKM, per germline. V trimming: 3 bases; J trimming: 5 bases; junction bases outside the gene matches: 5. There are 14 residues in the CDR3. CDR3 coding DNA: TGTGCCAGCAGTTTCCAGGGGGCATCGGAGACCCAGTACTTC. It is translated as CASSFQGASETQYF.

The chain couples TRBV7-6 to TRBJ2-5; 8 nucleotides align to TRBD1. V gave up 3 bases and J gave up 3 bases; unmatched junction bases: 9. The CDR3 runs to 16 residues. In germline, CDR1 is SGHVS, CDR2 FNYEAQ. The CDR3 sequence is CASSFGQGGKEETQYF. The CDR3 DNA reads as TGTGCCAGCAGCTTCGGACAGGGCGGAAAGGAAGAGACCCAGTACTTC. The variable domain in full, completed from reference TRBV7-6 and TRBJ2-5, reads GAGVSQSPRYKVTKRGQDVALRCDPISGHVSLYWYRQALGQGPEFLTYFNYEAQQDKSGLPNDRFSAERPEGSISTLTIQRTEQRDSAMYRCASSFGQGGKEETQYFGPGTRLLVL.

The chain has TRBV6-5 and TRBJ1-1, with 11 bases fitting TRBD1. The V segment lost 6 bases and the J segment 6 bases; nucleotides outside the gene matches: 6. The germline gives CDR1 MNHEY, CDR2 SVGAGI. The CDR3 has 14 residues. DNA for the CDR3: TGTGCCAGCAGCCACAGGGACAGGGGGGCTGAAGCTTTCTTT. Translated, it gives CASSHRDRGAEAFF.

This clone was seen a handful of times. This rearrangement joins TRBV5-1 to TRBJ2-7; no clear D. Germline CDR1 and CDR2: SGHRS and YFSETQ. The V end was cut by 2 bases, the J end by 6 bases, with 12 bases between. This CDR3 spans 13 amino acids. The DNA of the CDR3 is TGCGCCAGCAGCTTCGGTCAAACCTTCGAGCAGTACTTC. Protein: CASSFGQTFEQYF.

J is TRBJ1-2 and V is TRBV2; D is perhaps TRBD1 (6 bases). CDR3 length: 13 residues. V was shortened by 6 bases and J by 6 bases, with 14 bases between the two germline ends. Germline loops: CDR1 SNHLY, CDR2 FYNNEI. The CDR3 DNA reads as TGTGCCAGCAGAGTACGGCAGGGGAATGGCTACACCTTC. Protein product: CASRVRQGNGYTF.

V and J are TRBV20-1 and TRBJ1-5, with a possible D match to TRBD1 (5 bases). The CDR3 is made up of 15 amino acids. Per the germline V gene, CDR1 is DFQATT and CDR2 is SNEGSKA (reference sequence). The V end was cut by 3 bases, the J end by 5 bases, with 17 bases between. CDR3 sequence (DNA): TGCAGTGCTAGTATAAAGGGACGGGGGGATCAGCCCCAGCATTTT. It codes for CSASIKGRGDQPQHF.

The genes are TRBV20-1 and TRBJ1-6, with D possibly matching TRBD1 (5 bases). Trimming cost V 3 bases and J 10 bases, with 19 bases left between them. The CDR3 contains 15 residues. Germline CDR1 reads DFQATT; CDR2 reads SNEGSKA (reference sequence). CDR3 in DNA: TGCAGTGCTAGTGGCAGGGCGCTAACATACTCACCCCTCCACTTT. Translating gives CSASGRALTYSPLHF.

The gene calls are TRBV28 and TRBJ2-5, with 9 bases lining up with TRBD2. V was pared by 4 bases and J by 0 bases, with 3 bases of the junction left unmatched. The CDR3 runs to 15 residues. In germline, CDR1 is MDHEN, CDR2 SYDVKM. The CDR3 here is CASSSSGGNQETQYF. The CDR3 DNA sequence: TGTGCCAGCAGTTCAAGCGGGGGGAACCAAGAGACCCAGTACTTC.